This T cell receptor beta chain derives from a study of T cell clonality in common variable immunodeficiency. This CDR3 is 14 amino acids long. From germline, CDR1 is DFQATT and CDR2 SNEGSKA (reference sequence). The V and J ends lost 6 bases and 4 bases respectively, with 18 bases between them. Donors gave roughly 5 to 8 ml heparinized peripheral whole blood. This clone was seen ten or more times. The antigen remains unidentified. The observed sequence ends 3 residues before the CDR3 terminus, with the missing tail filled in from the germline J gene. The study, taken as a whole, reports: TCRbeta clonality was increased in CVID versus healthy controls. Shared TCRbeta clones were fewer between CVID subjects than controls.

Equal genomic DNA amounts from CVID and control samples were sequenced. Some clones are missing from TCRdb's copy, which holds only in-frame ones; the method was immunoSEQ multiplex PCR. Observed in the sample are about 31,000 clones, none of them singletons. Specimen: peripheral blood mononuclear cells. This chain links TRBV20-1 with TRBJ1-1, with a tentative D call TRBD1 (5 bases). This clonotype was obtained from a person between 18 and 70 years old in good health. The part of the CDR3 DNA that was read is TGCAGTGCCCCGGGGGGAACCGAGGGCACTGAA. Residues: CSAPGGTEGTE. The whole CDR3 reads CSAPGGTEGTEAFF.